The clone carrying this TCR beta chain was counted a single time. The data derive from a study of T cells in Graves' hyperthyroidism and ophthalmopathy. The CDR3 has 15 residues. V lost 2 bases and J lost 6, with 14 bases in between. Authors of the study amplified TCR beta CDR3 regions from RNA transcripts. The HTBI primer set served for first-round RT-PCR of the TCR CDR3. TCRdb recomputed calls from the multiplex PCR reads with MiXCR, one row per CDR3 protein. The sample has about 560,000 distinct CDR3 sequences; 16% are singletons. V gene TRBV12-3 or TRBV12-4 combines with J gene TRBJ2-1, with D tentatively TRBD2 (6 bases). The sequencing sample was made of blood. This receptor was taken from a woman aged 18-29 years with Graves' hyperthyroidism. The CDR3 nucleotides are TGTGCCAGCAGTTTAACCCCACTAGCATCCAATGAGCAGTTCTTC. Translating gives CASSLTPLASNEQFF.